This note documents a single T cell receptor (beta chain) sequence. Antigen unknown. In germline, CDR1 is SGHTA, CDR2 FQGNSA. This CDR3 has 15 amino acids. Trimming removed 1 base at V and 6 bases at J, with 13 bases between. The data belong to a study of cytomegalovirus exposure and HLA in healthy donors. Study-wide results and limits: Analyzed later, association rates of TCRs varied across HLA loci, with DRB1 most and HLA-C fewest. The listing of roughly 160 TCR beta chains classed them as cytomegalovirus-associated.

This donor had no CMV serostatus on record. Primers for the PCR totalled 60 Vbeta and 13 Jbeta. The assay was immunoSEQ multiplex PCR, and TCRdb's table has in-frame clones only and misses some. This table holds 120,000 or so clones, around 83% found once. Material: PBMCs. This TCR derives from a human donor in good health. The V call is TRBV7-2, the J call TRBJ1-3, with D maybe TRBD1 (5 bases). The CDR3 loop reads CASSLEGVATNTIYF. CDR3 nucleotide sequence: TGTGCCAGCAGCTTAGAAGGGGTCGCGACAAACACCATATATTTT.